These 25 T cell receptor beta chains originate from one sample sequenced in a study of post-analysis software for immune sequencing data. Study observations and caveats: Patients showed TRBV5-6, TRBV5-1 and TRBV20-1 among four to six TRBV segments more frequent than in controls.

For these TCRs, the target antigens are not known. Each TCR beta cDNA library carried unique molecular identifiers. In TCRdb, the PCR reads were re-called with MiXCR into one record per CDR3 protein. This table holds 750,000 to 950,000 distinct CDR3 sequences, around 53% found once. Sequencing input: blood. All receptors derive from a girl aged 5-17 years with multiple sclerosis.

This sequence joins TRBV7-2 and TRBJ2-5; possible D gene TRBD2, 5 bases. Germline lookup yields CDR1 SGHTA and CDR2 FQGNSA. This CDR3 is built from 14 residues. Trimming pared 2 bases from V and 0 bases from J, leaving 7 bases between. CDR3 coding DNA: TGTGCCAGCAGCTTACGTAGCGACCAAGAGACCCAGTACTTC. Encoded protein: CASSLRSDQETQYF.

The chain recombines TRBV10-3 with TRBJ2-1; D might be TRBD1 or TRBD2, each matching 5 bases. Germline V gene data show CDR1 as ENHRY and CDR2 as SYGVKD. The CDR3 is 15 amino acids. Between the trimmed V and J ends, which lost 4 bases and 0 bases, there was a span of 10 bases. The CDR3 region is CAISVWGSSYNEQFF. Here the CDR3 DNA reads TGTGCCATCAGTGTTTGGGGGAGCTCCTACAATGAGCAGTTCTTC.

A single count supports this clonotype. This sequence joins TRBV14 and TRBJ1-2, with D unclear. The CDR3 is 13 residues long. Germline CDR1 is SGHDN and CDR2 is FVKESK. Trimming pared 4 bases from V and 7 bases from J, leaving 13 bases between. The CDR3 coding sequence is TGTGCCAGCAGCCCCCGGAACAGTCCTGGCTACACCTTC. Its translation: CASSPRNSPGYTF.

This chain links TRBV6-6 with TRBJ2-7; D ambiguous. V gave up 2 bases and J gave up 1 base, with 12 bases separating them. The germline CDR1 and CDR2 sequences are MNHNY and SVGAGI (reference sequence). The CDR3 runs to 15 residues. In DNA, the CDR3 is TGTGCCAGCAGTTACGTGGGAACGGCATCCTACGAGCAGTACTTC. This translates into CASSYVGTASYEQYF.

This sequence joins TRBV5-6 and TRBJ2-1, with TRBD1 matching over 8 bases. Germline assignment: CDR1 SGHDT and CDR2 YYEEEE. This CDR3 has 13 residues. V was clipped by 4 bases and J by 8 bases; unmatched bases: 5. DNA of the CDR3: TGTGCCAGCAGCCCGACAGGGGTCGATGAGCAGTTCTTC. Translation gives CASSPTGVDEQFF.

The rearrangement uses TRBV12-3 or TRBV12-4 and TRBJ2-5, with 13 bases matching TRBD2. The CDR3 loop spans 19 amino acids. The V segment lost 6 bases and the J segment 5 bases; nucleotides outside the gene matches: 18. CDR3 nucleotide sequence: TGTGCCAGCAGCTTCGACTCATTCCAGGGACTAGCGGGAATGGAGACCCAGTACTTC. Translated, it gives CASSFDSFQGLAGMETQYF.

The gene calls are TRBV5-6 and TRBJ2-1; TRBD1 is a possible D gene (7 bases). V was pared by 4 bases and J by 10 bases, with 24 bases between. The CDR3 length is 16 residues. Germline lookup yields CDR1 SGHDT and CDR2 YYEEEE. In DNA, the CDR3 is TGTGCCAGCAGCCCCCGTGGCAGGGGGAGGAGTGGAGAGCAGTTCTTC. Protein: CASSPRGRGRSGEQFF.

A few counts support this clonotype. The rearrangement uses TRBV5-6 and TRBJ1-5; TRBD1 matches 8 bases. This CDR3 spans 19 amino acids. Unmatched junction bases numbered 18, after V lost 4 bases and J lost 3 bases. CDR1 and CDR2 from the germline V gene are SGHDT and YYEEEE. Here the CDR3 reads CASSRTAGGRVLHNQPQHF. The CDR3 coding sequence is TGTGCCAGCAGCCGAACCGCAGGGGGCAGGGTTCTTCACAATCAGCCCCAGCATTTT.

A few counts support this clonotype. The rearrangement links TRBV20-1 to TRBJ2-7, with TRBD1 matching over 8 bases. V gave up 5 bases and J gave up 5 bases; unmatched junction bases: 8. CDR1 and CDR2 from the germline V gene are DFQATT and SNEGSKA (reference sequence). CDR3 length equals 13 residues. The CDR3 sequence: CSAEPDRVHEQYF. DNA for the CDR3: TGCAGTGCTGAACCGGACAGGGTGCACGAGCAGTACTTC.

This clonotype was recorded a few times. The rearrangement uses TRBV20-1 and TRBJ2-1; no clear D. The CDR3 contains 13 residues. The V end was cut by 7 bases, the J end by 4 bases, with 14 bases between. Germline CDR1 and CDR2: DFQATT and SNEGSKA (reference sequence). The CDR3 region is CSVRTTGYNEQFF. The CDR3 DNA reads TGCAGTGTTCGAACTACCGGATACAATGAGCAGTTCTTC.

The chain employs TRBV5-1 and TRBJ2-5; D gene ambiguous. V was trimmed by 5 bases and J by 0 bases, leaving 11 bases between them. The CDR3 has 14 residues. Germline V lookup: CDR1 SGHRS, CDR2 YFSETQ. The CDR3 reads CASSRRQYQETQYF. In nucleotides, the CDR3 is TGCGCCAGCAGTCGGCGGCAGTACCAAGAGACCCAGTACTTC.

The chain carries TRBV20-1 and TRBJ2-7, with D unresolved. The germline V and J ends were trimmed by 3 bases and 3 bases, with 18 bases remaining between them. The length of the CDR3 is 15 residues. CDR1 and CDR2 (germline): DFQATT, SNEGSKA (reference sequence). The CDR3 region has the DNA TGCAGTGCTAGCCGGTCACCCCGCGGTAGCTACGAGCAGTACTTC. Amino acids: CSASRSPRGSYEQYF.

This chain uses TRBV7-3 with TRBJ2-7; 7 bases fit TRBD1. TRBJ2-5 matches the DNA end more closely, so the J call is doubtful. Per the germline V gene, CDR1 is SGHTA and CDR2 is FQGTGA. CDR3 length: 17 amino acids. The CDR3 bases are TGTGCCAGCAGCTTAAAAACGAACAGGCCCAGGGGGGAGACCCAGTACTTC. Amino acids: CASSLKTNRPRGETQYF.

This clonotype was recorded many times. This chain links TRBV5-1 with TRBJ2-7; 8 nucleotides match TRBD1. From germline, CDR1 is SGHRS and CDR2 YFSETQ. Trimming took 4 bases from V and 7 from J; bases not matched to a gene: 7. The CDR3 contains 13 residues. The CDR3: CASSLQGAREQYF. In DNA, the CDR3 is TGCGCCAGCAGCCTCCAGGGGGCTCGGGAGCAGTACTTC.

The rearrangement joins TRBV12-3 or TRBV12-4 to TRBJ2-4; no definite D call. Trimming took 3 bases from V and 2 from J, leaving 17 bases between them. The CDR3 has 17 amino acids. The CDR3 spells CASSFLGSGRPKNIQYF. CDR3 bases: TGTGCCAGCAGTTTTTTGGGGTCCGGACGGCCCAAAAACATTCAGTACTTC.

This clonotype was detected only a few times. This chain connects TRBV12-3 or TRBV12-4 to TRBJ2-6; 7 nucleotides align to TRBD1. V was clipped by 3 bases and J by 0 bases; unmatched bases: 2. The CDR3 runs to 16 residues. The CDR3 DNA is TGTGCCAGCAGTTTCGGGACAGTCTCTGGGGCCAACGTCCTGACTTTC. This sequence encodes CASSFGTVSGANVLTF.

This chain joins TRBV7-2 and TRBJ2-1; D not certain. CDR3 length: 13 residues. Germline V gene lookup returns CDR1 SGHTA and CDR2 FQGNSA. The V gene lost 2 bases and the J gene lost 12 bases, with 14 bases spanning the gap. The CDR3 nucleotides read TGTGCCAGCAGCTTACTCAAAACGGATAGGCAGTTCTTC. Its protein product is CASSLLKTDRQFF.

This clonotype was counted only a few times. Germline and junction disagree at one end, which may indicate a read error. The chain is built from TRBV29-1 and TRBJ1-2; D ambiguous. The CDR3 runs 13 residues. Germline assignment: CDR1 SQVTM and CDR2 ANQGSEA. In nucleotides, the CDR3 is TGCAGCGTTGAGGGCCCTTCTATTTATGGCTACACTTTC. It specifies CSVEGPSIYGYTF.

The chain uses TRBV7-3 and TRBJ2-1; the match to TRBD2 covers 8 bases. The CDR3 is 18 residues long. Germline V CDR1 and CDR2: SGHTA, FQGTGA. V gave up 5 bases and J gave up 2 bases; unmatched junction bases: 14. The CDR3 sequence is CASSPIAERTSPYNEQFF. CDR3 coding DNA: TGTGCCAGCAGCCCAATCGCGGAGCGGACTAGCCCCTACAATGAGCAGTTCTTC.

The rearrangement joins TRBV7-9 to TRBJ2-1; 8 bases agree with TRBD2. The junction had 7 bases not matched to a gene; V was cut back by 0 bases and J by 6 bases. There are 16 residues in the CDR3. CDR1 and CDR2 (germline): SEHNR, FQNEAQ (reference sequence). The CDR3 loop reads CASSLALGGGTNEQFF. As DNA, the CDR3 is TGTGCCAGCAGCTTAGCGCTTGGCGGGGGGACCAATGAGCAGTTCTTC. Combining the CDR3 with reference TRBV7-9 and TRBJ2-1 gives the whole variable domain DTGVSQNPRHKITKRGQNVTFRCDPISEHNRLYWYRQTLGQGPEFLTYFQNEAQLEKSRLLSDRFSAERPKGSFSTLEIQRTEQGDSAMYLCASSLALGGGTNEQFFGPGTRLTVL.

The chain joins TRBV5-1 to TRBJ2-7; TRBD1 matches 7 bases. After removal of 4 bases from V and 8 bases from J, the junction contained 9 bases not matched to a gene. Germline assignment: CDR1 SGHRS and CDR2 YFSETQ. CDR3 length equals 13 residues. DNA of the CDR3: TGCGCCAGCAGCCCGGGACAGCTTAAGCAGCAGTACTTC. Its translation: CASSPGQLKQQYF.

This chain links TRBV7-6 with TRBJ1-6; maybe TRBD1 (5 bases). V gave up 1 base and J gave up 2 bases, with 12 bases separating them. This CDR3 comprises 17 residues. Germline CDR1 is SGHVS and CDR2 is FNYEAQ. CDR3 residues: CASSLVPQVPYNSPLHF. In nucleotides, the CDR3 is TGTGCCAGCAGCTTAGTCCCACAGGTGCCCTATAATTCACCCCTCCACTTT.

This chain connects TRBV5-1 to TRBJ1-2; 7 bases align to TRBD1. V lost 3 bases to trimming and J lost 6 bases; unmatched junction nucleotides: 5. The germline CDR1 and CDR2 sequences are SGHRS and YFSETQ. There are 13 residues in the CDR3. This CDR3 is CASSWDSTDGYTF. The DNA of the CDR3 is TGCGCCAGCAGCTGGGACAGCACCGATGGCTACACCTTC.

This clonotype came up a few times. The gene calls are TRBV12-3 or TRBV12-4 and TRBJ2-7; perhaps TRBD1 as D (6 bases). The V end was cut by 6 bases, the J end by 6 bases, with 15 bases between. The CDR3 consists of 13 residues. The CDR3 reads CASSLSGAGEQYF. In DNA form, the CDR3 reads TGTGCCAGCAGCTTATCAGGGGCCGGCGAGCAGTACTTC.

A few counts support this clonotype. The chain employs TRBV29-1 and TRBJ1-2; 7 bases agree with TRBD1. Germline-derived CDR1 and CDR2 are SQVTM and ANQGSEA. After removal of 6 bases from V and 5 bases from J, the junction contained 18 bases not matched to a gene. This CDR3 is built from 16 residues. CDR3 loop: CSVEKRTGAILYGYTF. DNA for the CDR3: TGCAGCGTGGAGAAGAGGACAGGAGCCATCTTATATGGCTACACCTTC.